This T cell receptor beta chain was sequenced for a study of CD8 T cells in ankylosing spondylitis. Study-wide findings and caveats: Enrichment of disease-linked clones was reportedly significant in matched ankylosing spondylitis synovial fluid. One TCR beta motif, made up of fewer than 10 highly homologous variants, appeared characteristic of ankylosing spondylitis blood. Earlier literature documents some of the motif variants in reactive arthritis synovial fluid and blood. Disease-linked clones bore a CD8+ phenotype and were relatively rare in peripheral blood.

The CDR3 consists of 15 residues. V shed 7 bases, J shed 5 bases, and the junction held 13 bases outside the gene matches. CDR1 MDHEN and CDR2 SYDVKM come from the germline V gene. Remarks on this clonotype: The antigen is unknown.

Making the TCR beta libraries involved quantitative 5'-RACE with molecular barcodes. TCRdb passed the 5' RACE reads through MiXCR, listing each CDR3 protein once. Here the sample spans fewer than 400,000 distinct CDR3 sequences, roughly 8% being singletons. The gene calls are TRBV28 and TRBJ2-7; 8 nucleotides align to TRBD2. The sample was blood, either unsorted or a sorted T cell fraction (not recorded which). The receptor was derived from a male donor with ankylosing spondylitis. The CDR3: CASTEVRGALDEQYF. For the CDR3, the DNA is TGTGCCAGCACCGAGGTGCGGGGGGCGCTTGACGAGCAGTACTTC.